These 15 T cell receptor beta chains came from one sample sequenced in a study of cytomegalovirus exposure and HLA in healthy donors. Amplification used 60 Vbeta primers and 13 Jbeta primers. Generated by immunoSEQ multiplex PCR, the TCRdb table keeps only in-frame clones and is missing some. Of 110,000 or so clones listed, 60% to 80% were seen once; the top ten hold roughly 8.3%. The specimen sequenced was PBMCs. Receptors were obtained from a man aged 18 to 29 in good health and CMV-seropositive.

This clone occurred a few times. V usage is TRBV27 and J usage is TRBJ2-7; possibly TRBD2 for D (5 bases). Germline lookup yields CDR1 MNHEY and CDR2 SMNVEV (reference sequence). Trimming removed 5 bases from V and 4 bases from J, with 15 bases in between. The CDR3 extends over 14 amino acids. This CDR3 reads CASSPRFRGYEQYF. CDR3 in DNA: TGTGCCAGCAGTCCGAGGTTTCGGGGATACGAGCAGTACTTC.

V is TRBV7-9 and J is TRBJ2-5, with 8 bases matching TRBD2. The CDR3 covers 13 residues. Germline assignment: CDR1 SEHNR and CDR2 FQNEAQ (reference sequence). The V gene end was trimmed by 2 bases and the J gene end by 5 bases; junction bases not matched to a gene: 1. The CDR3 nucleotides read TGTGCCAGCAGCTTACCTAGCGGGGAGACCCAGTACTTC. Amino acid sequence: CASSLPSGETQYF.

The CDR3 protein is CASSPLGLGQFF. The CDR3 nucleotides are TGTGCCAGCAGCCCACTAGGATTGGGGCAGTTCTTC. This sequence joins TRBV2 and TRBJ2-1; a weak D match, TRBD2 (5 bases). Germline assignment: CDR1 SNHLY and CDR2 FYNNEI. With 6 bases removed from V and 12 bases from J, the gap between germline ends came to 15 bases. The CDR3 has 12 residues. The entire variable domain, with the rest obtained from reference TRBV2 and TRBJ2-1, is as follows: EPEVTQTPSHQVTQMGQEVILRCVPISNHLYFYWYRQILGQKVEFLVSFYNNEISEKSEIFDDQFSVERPDGSNFTLKIRSTKLEDSAMYFCASSPLGLGQFFGPGTRLTVL.

This chain links TRBV7-8 with TRBJ1-1; no definite D call. Germline V gene lookup returns CDR1 SGHVS and CDR2 FQNEAQ. This CDR3 region has 17 residues. The ends were cut back, 3 bases at V and 2 bases at J, with 19 bases in the middle. The CDR3 sequence is CASSFVTGAGLNTEAFF. The CDR3 DNA reads TGTGCCAGCAGCTTTGTTACCGGAGCGGGCCTAAACACTGAAGCTTTCTTT.

This clone was seen a few times. This chain uses TRBV5-4 with TRBJ2-2, with D perhaps matching TRBD1 (6 bases). V was pared by 0 bases and J by 5 bases, with 17 bases between. Per germline, CDR1 SGHNT and CDR2 YYREEE (reference sequence). CDR3 length: 17 amino acids. The CDR3 sequence is CASSLGQRTAGTGELFF. Here the CDR3 DNA reads TGTGCCAGCAGCTTGGGACAGCGGACAGCAGGAACCGGGGAGCTGTTTTTT.

This clone was seen a few times. J is TRBJ2-1 and V is TRBV7-3, with TRBD2 identical over 10 bases. The V segment lost 5 bases and the J segment 3 bases; nucleotides outside the gene matches: 4. Germline V gene sequence: CDR1 SGHTA, CDR2 FQGTGA. The CDR3 loop spans 15 amino acids. The CDR3 DNA sequence: TGTGCCAGCAGCGCCGCTAGCGGGGGCTACAATGAGCAGTTCTTC. It translates to CASSAASGGYNEQFF. The whole variable domain, remainder taken from reference TRBV7-3 and TRBJ2-1, is GAGVSQTPSNKVTEKGKYVELRCDPISGHTALYWYRQSLGQGPEFLIYFQGTGAADDSGLPNDRFFAVRPEGSVSTLKIQRTERGDSAVYLCASSAASGGYNEQFFGPGTRLTVL.

This chain connects TRBV28 to TRBJ2-5; D is perhaps TRBD2 (5 bases). The CDR3 has 15 residues. Per germline, CDR1 MDHEN and CDR2 SYDVKM. V gave up 2 bases and J gave up 1 base, with 11 bases separating them. In nucleotides, the CDR3 is TGTGCCAGCAGTTTAGAGACTATACTCCAAGAGACCCAGTACTTC. Amino acid sequence: CASSLETILQETQYF.

The V call is TRBV2, the J call TRBJ1-1; D may be TRBD1 (6 bases). Germline assignment: CDR1 SNHLY and CDR2 FYNNEI. Trimming pared 6 bases from V and 5 bases from J, leaving 13 bases between. The CDR3 sequence is 13 residues long. The CDR3 DNA reads TGTGCCAGCAGCCTTACAGGGTTAACTGAAGCTTTCTTT. The encoded protein is CASSLTGLTEAFF.

This chain links TRBV14 with TRBJ2-7, with 10 nucleotides matching TRBD1. Germline CDR1 is SGHDN and CDR2 is FVKESK. V was pared by 6 bases and J by 7 bases, with 15 bases of the junction left unmatched. This CDR3 region has 16 residues. CDR3 residues: CASSAGTGVPGREQYV. CDR3 bases: TGTGCCAGCAGTGCCGGGACAGGGGTCCCCGGGCGGGAGCAGTACGTC.

The chain couples TRBV7-2 to TRBJ1-2; a possible D gene is TRBD1 (5 bases). Per germline, CDR1 SGHTA and CDR2 FQGNSA. The CDR3 runs to 15 residues. V was clipped by 1 base and J by 7 bases, with 16 bases between them. This CDR3 is CASSLGIQVTLGYTF. The CDR3 nucleotides are TGTGCCAGCAGCTTAGGGATACAGGTTACCCTTGGCTACACCTTC.

This sequence joins TRBV7-2 and TRBJ1-6; perhaps TRBD1 as D (5 bases). Trimming took 5 bases from V and 4 from J, leaving 9 bases between them. Germline lookup yields CDR1 SGHTA and CDR2 FQGNSA. CDR3 length: 14 residues. The CDR3 DNA reads TGTGCCAGCAGCCCTAGACAGTATAATTCACCCCTCCACTTT. This encodes CASSPRQYNSPLHF.

This clone was seen only a few times. The chain couples TRBV6-5 to TRBJ2-2, with 9 positions matching TRBD2. This CDR3 region has 15 residues. Per germline, CDR1 MNHEY and CDR2 SVGAGI. After removal of 7 bases from V and 6 bases from J, the junction contained 9 bases not matched to a gene. CDR3 region: CASTGTSPFAGELFF. CDR3 DNA sequence: TGTGCCAGCACGGGGACTAGCCCTTTCGCCGGGGAGCTGTTTTTT.

The chain couples TRBV11-2 to TRBJ2-1; 7 bases are a match to TRBD2. The CDR3 length is 16 residues. The V gene's germline CDR1 is SGHAT and CDR2 FQNNGV. V shed 4 bases and J 0 bases; nucleotides not matched to a gene: 6. The CDR3 protein is CASSWGGRGSYNEQFF. CDR3 nucleotides: TGTGCCAGCAGCTGGGGGGGTAGGGGCTCCTACAATGAGCAGTTCTTC.

The V gene is TRBV19, the J gene TRBJ1-1; possible D gene TRBD1, 5 bases. Germline V gene sequence: CDR1 LNHDA, CDR2 SQIVND (reference sequence). Trimming cost V 9 bases and J 9 bases, with 14 bases left between them. The CDR3 runs to 11 residues. The CDR3 DNA reads as TGTGCCAGCCTCGGGGGATTCCAAGCTTTCTTT. Translated: CASLGGFQAFF.

The J gene is TRBJ2-7, the V gene TRBV11-3; possible D gene TRBD1, 6 bases. Germline V gene data show CDR1 as SGHNT and CDR2 as YENEEA. This CDR3 is 15 amino acids long. V was cut by 3 bases and J by 5 bases, with 17 bases left in between. The DNA of the CDR3 is TGTGCCAGCAGCTTTCTACAGGGACCTGGGGACGAGCAGTACTTC. As protein: CASSFLQGPGDEQYF.